This entry is about one T cell receptor (beta chain). Libraries were prepared by immunoSEQ multiplex PCR; TCRdb keeps only in-frame clonotypes and omits some of them. Counted here are about 580,000 clones, roughly 98% occurring once; the ten biggest clones make up 0.3% to 0.35%. This specimen belongs to a study of shared clonotypes between healthy human individuals. The overall study: The composition of the donors was a couple of women and a few men aged 18 to 49.

Trimming removed 0 bases from V and 5 bases from J, with 4 bases in between. CDR1 and CDR2 (germline): GTSNPN, SVGIG (reference sequence). The CDR3 runs 11 residues. CD45RO-negative, CCR7-selected cells formed the naive CD8 fraction, which excluded terminally differentiated effector memory CD45RA+ cells. The receptor was isolated from a man younger than 45 in good health. The chain has TRBV30 and TRBJ2-5; D is unresolved. Source material: naive CD8+ T cells sorted from blood. CDR3 sequence reads: CAWSVQETQYF. CDR3 bases: TGTGCCTGGAGTGTACAGGAGACCCAGTACTTC.